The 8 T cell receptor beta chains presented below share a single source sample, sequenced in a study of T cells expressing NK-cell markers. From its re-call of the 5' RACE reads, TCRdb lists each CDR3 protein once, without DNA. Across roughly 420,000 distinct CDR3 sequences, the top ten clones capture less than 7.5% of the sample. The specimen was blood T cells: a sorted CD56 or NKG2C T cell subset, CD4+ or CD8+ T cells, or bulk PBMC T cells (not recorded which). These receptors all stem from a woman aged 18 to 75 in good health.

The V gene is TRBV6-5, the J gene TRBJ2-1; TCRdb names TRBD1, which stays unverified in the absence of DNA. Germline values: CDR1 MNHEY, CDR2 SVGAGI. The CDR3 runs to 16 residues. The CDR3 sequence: CASSYQGFSSYNEQFF.

CDR3 region: CASSPLGSTGELFF. This chain connects TRBV7-2 to TRBJ2-2; TCRdb proposes TRBD1, but this gene call is untestable without DNA. This CDR3 is 14 amino acids long. Looked up from germline, CDR1 is SGHTA and CDR2 is FQGNSA.

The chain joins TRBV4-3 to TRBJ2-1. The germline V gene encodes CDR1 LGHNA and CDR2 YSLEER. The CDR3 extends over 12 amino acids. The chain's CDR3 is CASSHPSDEQFF.

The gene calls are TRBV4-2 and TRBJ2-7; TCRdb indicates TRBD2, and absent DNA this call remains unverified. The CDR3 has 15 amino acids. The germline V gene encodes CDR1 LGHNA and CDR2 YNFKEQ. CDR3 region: CASSRTSGTRNEQYF.

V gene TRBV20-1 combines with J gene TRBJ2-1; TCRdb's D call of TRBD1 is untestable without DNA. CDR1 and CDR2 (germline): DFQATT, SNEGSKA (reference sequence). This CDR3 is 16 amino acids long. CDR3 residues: CSARVLRGGPYNEQFF.

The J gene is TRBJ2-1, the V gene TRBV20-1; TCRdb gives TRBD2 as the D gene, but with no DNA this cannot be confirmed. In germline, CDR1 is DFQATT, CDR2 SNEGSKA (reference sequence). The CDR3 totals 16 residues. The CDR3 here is CSAYTSGGSSYNEQFF.

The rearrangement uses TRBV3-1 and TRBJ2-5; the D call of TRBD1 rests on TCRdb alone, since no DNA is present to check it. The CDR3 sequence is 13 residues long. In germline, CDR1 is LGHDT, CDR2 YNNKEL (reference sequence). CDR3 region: CASTPRGEETQYF.

CDR3 region: CASSHRLAGLHNEQFF. V is TRBV14 and J is TRBJ2-1; without DNA, the TCRdb call of TRBD2 cannot be checked. CDR1 and CDR2 (germline): SGHDN, FVKESK. CDR3 length: 16 amino acids.